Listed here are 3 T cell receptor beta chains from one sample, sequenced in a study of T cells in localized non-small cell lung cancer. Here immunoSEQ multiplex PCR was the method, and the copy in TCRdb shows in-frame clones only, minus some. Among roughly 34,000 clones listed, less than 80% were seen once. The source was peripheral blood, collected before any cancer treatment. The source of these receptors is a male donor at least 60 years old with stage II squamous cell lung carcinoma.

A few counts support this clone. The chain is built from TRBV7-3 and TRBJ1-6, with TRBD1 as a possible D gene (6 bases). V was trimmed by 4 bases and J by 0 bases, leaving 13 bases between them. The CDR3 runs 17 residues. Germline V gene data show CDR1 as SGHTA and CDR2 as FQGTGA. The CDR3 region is CASSSQGFSSYNSPLHF. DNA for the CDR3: TGTGCCAGCAGCTCACAGGGATTTAGCTCCTATAATTCACCCCTCCACTTT.

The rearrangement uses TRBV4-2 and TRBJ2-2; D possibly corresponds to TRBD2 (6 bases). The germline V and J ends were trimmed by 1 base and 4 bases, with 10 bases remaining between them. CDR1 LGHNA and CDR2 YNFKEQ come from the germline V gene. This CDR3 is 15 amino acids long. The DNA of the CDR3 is TGTGCCAGCAGCCAAGGACTAGTTAGCACCGGGGAGCTGTTTTTT. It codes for CASSQGLVSTGELFF.

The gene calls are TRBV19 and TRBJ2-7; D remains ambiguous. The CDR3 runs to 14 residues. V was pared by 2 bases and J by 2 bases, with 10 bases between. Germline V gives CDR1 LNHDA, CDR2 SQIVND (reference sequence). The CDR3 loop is CASSIYSTAYEQYF. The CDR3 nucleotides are TGTGCCAGTAGTATATACAGTACGGCCTACGAGCAGTACTTC.